Included here is one TCR beta chain sequence, with context. This entry comes from a study of blood T cell repertoires in COVID-19. Profiling relied on immunoSEQ multiplex PCR, and the TCRdb table lists in-frame clones only, not all of them. The sample includes some 100,000 clones, around 85% of them seen just once. Germline values: CDR1 SGHVS, CDR2 FQNEAQ. The CDR3 extends over 16 amino acids. The junction had 6 bases not matched to a gene; V was cut back by 4 bases and J by 2 bases. Sequenced material: peripheral blood. The sequence derives from a man aged 50 to 59 with active or convalescent COVID-19. V gene TRBV7-8 combines with J gene TRBJ2-3; TRBD2 matches 10 bases. CDR3 protein: CASSSRTSGPTDTQYF. The CDR3 coding sequence is TGTGCCAGCAGCTCAAGGACTAGCGGTCCCACAGATACGCAGTATTTT.